This record concerns one T cell receptor (beta chain) sequence. Its antigen is unidentified. This sample was included in a study of coeliac disease. Study conclusions and caveats: Largely private TRB repertoires meant most sequences were sample-unique.

The protocol was immunoSEQ multiplex PCR, while the TCRdb copy is restricted to in-frame clones and leaves out a portion. The sample has about 3,100 clones, roughly 67% seen once. The clonotype was recovered from a woman in her forties. The sequencing input was intraepithelial lymphocytes from the gut.

CDR3 in DNA: TGTGCCAGTAGTCTCACACAGGGGGCGCAGGAGCAGTACTTC. Residues: CASSLTQGAQEQYF. The rearrangement joins TRBV19 to TRBJ2-7; 9 bases match TRBD1. V lost 5 bases, J lost 7 bases, and 9 bases stayed unmatched. Germline V gives CDR1 LNHDA, CDR2 SQIVND (reference sequence). The CDR3 length is 14 residues.